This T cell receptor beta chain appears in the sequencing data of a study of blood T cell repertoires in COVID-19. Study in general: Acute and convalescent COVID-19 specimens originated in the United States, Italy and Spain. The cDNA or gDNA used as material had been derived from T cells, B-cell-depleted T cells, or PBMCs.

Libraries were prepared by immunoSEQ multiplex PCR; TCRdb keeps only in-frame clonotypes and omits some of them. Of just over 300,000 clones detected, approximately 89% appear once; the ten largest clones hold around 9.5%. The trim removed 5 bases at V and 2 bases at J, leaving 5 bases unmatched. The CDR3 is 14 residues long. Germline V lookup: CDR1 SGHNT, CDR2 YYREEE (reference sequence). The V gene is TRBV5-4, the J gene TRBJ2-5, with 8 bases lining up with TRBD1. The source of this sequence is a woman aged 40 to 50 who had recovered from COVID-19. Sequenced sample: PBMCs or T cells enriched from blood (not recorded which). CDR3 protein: CASRQDRAQETQYF. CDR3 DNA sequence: TGTGCCAGCAGACAGGACAGGGCTCAAGAGACCCAGTACTTC.